The present entry profiles one T cell receptor (beta chain) with its context. This specimen belongs to a study of blood T cell repertoires in COVID-19. Study information: T cells, B-cell-depleted T cells, or PBMCs supplied cDNA or gDNA.

There are 16 residues in the CDR3. Germline loops: CDR1 MNHEY, CDR2 SMNVEV (reference sequence). Losses at the gene ends were 9 bases for V and 5 bases for J; bases not matched to a gene: 18. Original data processing: Estimation of nucleated cell counts relied on the amplification of reference gene primers. Using immunoSEQ multiplex PCR, the repertoire was profiled, and TCRdb retains in-frame clones only, with some absent. That table furnishes V, J and clone size, whereas the DNA furnished D and trimming. Altogether about 340,000 clones are present, 86% being singletons, with the ten largest covering just over 7%. Seattle patients were enrolled while actively infected and followed longitudinally.

The sequenced sample consisted of peripheral blood. V is TRBV27 and J is TRBJ1-1; 7 positions match TRBD1. The sequence was collected from a woman aged 55-75 years with COVID-19, enrolled during active disease. Written as DNA, the CDR3 is TGTGCCAGTTTCAGTTATCAGGGGGTAAAGGTAACTGAAGCTTTCTTT. Amino acids: CASFSYQGVKVTEAFF.